A selection of T cell receptor beta chains follows, all from one sample in a study of OX40 agonist ivuxolimab in advanced cancers. Assay: immunoSEQ multiplex PCR; the TCRdb copy retains only in-frame clones and omits some. The table has under 70,000 clones, approximately 90% seen once. Sample: CD4+ or CD8+ T cells sorted from blood, taken in a trial of the OX40 agonist ivuxolimab. The receptors stem from an adult with an advanced solid tumor such as melanoma, head and neck, liver or kidney cancer. CDR3s include the opening cysteine and the closing phenylalanine or tryptophan. Fields, in order: D gene, V gene, clone size, J gene, CDR3 DNA, CDR3 protein. The D gene is left open where the match is weak. Only some rows state a clone size, as once, few, many or a class for expanded clones.

>-|TRBV5-8|-|TRBJ1-1
TGTGCCAGCAGCCTGTGGACAGTCGAGAACACTGAAGCTTTCTTT
CASSLWTVENTEAFF
>-|TRBV27|-|TRBJ2-7
TGTGCCAGCAGTTTCCAGGGGGGCTACGAGCAGTACTTC
CASSFQGGYEQYF
>-|TRBV11-2|-|TRBJ2-7
TGTGCCAGCAGCTTAGTACCCTCCTACGAGCAGTACTTC
CASSLVPSYEQYF
>TRBD1|TRBV9|-|TRBJ2-1
TGTGCCAGCACACCCCCGGGACAGGGATCGTACAATGAGCAGTTCTTC
CASTPPGQGSYNEQFF
>-|TRBV7-8|-|TRBJ1-2
TGTGCCAGCAGCTTCGGAGAGACTAACTATGGCTACACCTTC
CASSFGETNYGYTF
>TRBD1|TRBV7-9|-|TRBJ2-2
TGTGCCAGCAGCCCCCGGGACAGTTACACCGGGGAGCTGTTTTTT
CASSPRDSYTGELFF
>-|TRBV27|-|TRBJ1-1
TGTGCCAGCAGTTCCGATAACACTGAAGCTTTCTTT
CASSSDNTEAFF
>-|TRBV5-6|-|TRBJ1-1
TGTGCCAGCAGCTTGGGACCGGGACTGAACACTGAAGCTTTCTTT
CASSLGPGLNTEAFF
>TRBD1|TRBV10-2|-|TRBJ2-7
TGCGCCAGCAGCCCTGAGAGTGGACAGGGCTACGAGCAGTACTTC
CASSPESGQGYEQYF
>TRBD1|TRBV15|-|TRBJ2-2
TGTGCCACCAGCAGCGGGACAGGGCGACCCGGGGAGCTGTTTTTT
CATSSGTGRPGELFF
>-|TRBV9|few|TRBJ1-6
TGTGCCAGCAGCCCGGAGGGGGGGCTCCTGAATTCACCCCTCCACTTT
CASSPEGGLLNSPLHF
>TRBD1|TRBV5-1|-|TRBJ2-1
TGCGCCAGCAGCGTAGGACAGGGCTCCTACAATGAGCAGTTCTTC
CASSVGQGSYNEQFF
>TRBD2|TRBV9|-|TRBJ2-2
TGTGCCAGCAGCGTACCCCTAGCGGGGGTTAACACCGGGGAGCTGTTTTTT
CASSVPLAGVNTGELFF
>-|TRBV13|-|TRBJ1-1
TGTGCCAGCAGCTTTTATCAAGGGGTGAACACTGAAGCTTTCTTT
CASSFYQGVNTEAFF
>TRBD1|TRBV11-2|-|TRBJ1-3
TGTGCCAGCAGCACGGACAGGGTCTCTGGAAACACCATATATTTT
CASSTDRVSGNTIYF
>-|TRBV5-5|-|TRBJ1-1
TGTGCCAGCAGCTTTGACAGAGCCATGAACACTGAAGCTTTCTTT
CASSFDRAMNTEAFF
>TRBD1|TRBV4-3|-|TRBJ1-2
TGCGCCAGCAGCCCCGGGAGACAGGGCTATGGCTACACCTTC
CASSPGRQGYGYTF
>TRBD1|TRBV7-9|-|TRBJ1-4
TGTGCCAGCAGCTCCCGACAGGGATGGGAAAAACTGTTTTTT
CASSSRQGWEKLFF
>TRBD1|TRBV29-1|-|TRBJ2-7
TGCAGCGTGGAACTGGGACAGGAAGGAGGCGAGCAGTACTTC
CSVELGQEGGEQYF
>TRBD1|TRBV4-3|once|TRBJ2-3
TGCGCCAGCAGCCCCTCCGGGACAGGGGGGTCAGATACGCAGTATTTT
CASSPSGTGGSDTQYF
>-|TRBV13|-|TRBJ2-1
TGTGCCAGCAGCTTTCGGATCTACAATGAGCAGTTCTTC
CASSFRIYNEQFF
>-|TRBV12-5|-|TRBJ1-1
TGTGCTAGTGTCCTAGGTCTAAACACTGAAGCTTTCTTT
CASVLGLNTEAFF
>TRBD1|TRBV7-9|-|TRBJ1-1
TGTGCCAGCAGCTTAGACTCACAGGGGAGAGCTTTCTTT
CASSLDSQGRAFF
>TRBD1|TRBV9|-|TRBJ2-3
TGTGCCAGCAGCGTAGACCCAGACAGGGGAGATACGCAGTATTTT
CASSVDPDRGDTQYF
>-|TRBV27|once|TRBJ2-2
TGTGCCAGCAGTTTCGGGGGGGAGCTGTTTTTT
CASSFGGELFF
>TRBD2|TRBV7-8|-|TRBJ2-1
TGTGCCAGCAGCCACTATTGGGAGCGGGGGGGCAATGAGCAGTTCTTC
CASSHYWERGGNEQFF
>TRBD2|TRBV4-1|-|TRBJ2-3
TGCGCCAGCAGCCTGCTAGCGGGGGGGCCGGGGACAGATACGCAGTATTTT
CASSLLAGGPGTDTQYF
>-|TRBV6-5|-|TRBJ2-7
TGTGCCAGCAGTTACTACGCTACCTACGAGCAGTACTTC
CASSYYATYEQYF
>TRBD1|TRBV28|-|TRBJ2-5
TGTGCCAGCAGTTTATGGACAGGGGGCACGGAGACCCAGTACTTC
CASSLWTGGTETQYF
>-|TRBV5-5|-|TRBJ1-5
TGTGCCAGCAGCTTGGGGGGAATTCAGCCCCAGCATTTT
CASSLGGIQPQHF
>-|TRBV7-9|-|TRBJ1-2
TGTGCCAGCAGCTTAGGACCAGTAACTAACTATGGCTACACCTTC
CASSLGPVTNYGYTF
>-|TRBV14|-|TRBJ1-2
TGTGCCAGCAGCCAAGATGTTCAGGGCGGCCCTGGCTACACCTTC
CASSQDVQGGPGYTF
>TRBD1|TRBV7-3|-|TRBJ2-7
TGTGCCAGCAGCGCGACAGGGGGGACCGCCTACGAGCAGTACTTC
CASSATGGTAYEQYF
>-|TRBV25-1|-|TRBJ2-1
TGTGCCAGCAGTGAGGGCTTGACAAGCTCCTACAATGAGCAGTTCTTC
CASSEGLTSSYNEQFF
>TRBD1|TRBV5-5|-|TRBJ2-7
TGTGCCAGCAGCTGGACAGGGGGGACCTACGAGCAGTACTTC
CASSWTGGTYEQYF
>TRBD1|TRBV7-9|-|TRBJ1-2
TGTGCCAGCAGCGAGAGGGACAGGGCGTGGGAAGGCTACACCTTC
CASSERDRAWEGYTF
>-|TRBV27|-|TRBJ2-7
TGTGCCAGCAGTTTTGGTCCCTCCTACGAGCAGTACTTC
CASSFGPSYEQYF
>-|TRBV6-5|-|TRBJ2-2
TGTGCCAGCAGTTACAGTGTACGCGGGGAGCTGTTTTTT
CASSYSVRGELFF
>TRBD2|TRBV7-6|-|TRBJ2-7
TGTGCCAGCAGCCCAGGGACTAGCGGGGGGAGCTACGAGCAGTACTTC
CASSPGTSGGSYEQYF
>-|TRBV7-6|-|TRBJ1-4
TGTGCCAGCAGCCACACAGTTTCCCTGAGCAATTTAAATGAAAAACTGTTTTTT
CASSHTVSLSNLNEKLFF
>-|TRBV7-8|-|TRBJ1-5
TGTGCCAGCAGCCCCAACGGGCCAACAGGGATTGGTAGCAATCAGCCCCAGCATTTT
CASSPNGPTGIGSNQPQHF
>TRBD2|TRBV7-4|-|TRBJ2-1
TGTGCCAGCAGCGCCCTAGAGCGGGGGGGCCGCAATGAGCAGTTCTTC
CASSALERGGRNEQFF
>-|TRBV7-2|-|TRBJ2-3
TGTGCCAGCAGCTTAGTGGGGGCGGATACGCAGTATTTT
CASSLVGADTQYF
>-|TRBV11-2|-|TRBJ2-3
TGTGCCAGCAGCTTTGGAGATACGCAGTATTTT
CASSFGDTQYF
>TRBD1|TRBV9|-|TRBJ2-7
TGTGCCAGCAGTTCTCGGCCGGGACAGGGCTGGGAGCAGTACTTC
CASSSRPGQGWEQYF
>-|TRBV10-1|-|TRBJ2-7
TGCGCCAGCAGTGAGTATACGGAGACCAATCCCTACGAGCAGTACTTC
CASSEYTETNPYEQYF
>-|TRBV7-9|-|TRBJ2-3
TGTGCCAGCAGCTTAGCGGTTCGGGGTAGCAGGACAGATACGCAGTATTTT
CASSLAVRGSRTDTQYF
>TRBD2|TRBV13|-|TRBJ2-7
TGTGCCAGCAGCTCTCGGACTAGCGCCTACGAGCAGTACTTC
CASSSRTSAYEQYF
>TRBD2|TRBV4-2|-|TRBJ2-7
TGTGCCAGCAGCACGAGACTAGCGGGGACCTACGAGCAGTACTTC
CASSTRLAGTYEQYF
>-|TRBV10-3|-|TRBJ1-6
TGTGCCATCAGCCGACGGTCTGAGAATTCACCCCTCCACTTT
CAISRRSENSPLHF
>-|TRBV5-1|-|TRBJ2-3
TGCGCCAGCAGCTTGGGAGTTTACGCGGAGACAGATACGCAGTATTTT
CASSLGVYAETDTQYF
>-|TRBV9|once|TRBJ2-7
TGTGCCAGCAGCGTCCATTGGACAGATGGCTACGAGCAGTACTTC
CASSVHWTDGYEQYF
>-|TRBV10-2|-|TRBJ2-1
TGCGCCAGCAGTGAGCAGGCCCTCTACAATGAGCAGTTCTTC
CASSEQALYNEQFF
>-|TRBV28|-|TRBJ1-2
TGTGCCAGCAGCCCCCAGGTCTATGGCTACACCTTC
CASSPQVYGYTF